These 20 T cell receptor beta chains originate from one sample sequenced in a study of blood T cell repertoires in COVID-19. Clones were read by immunoSEQ multiplex PCR, and TCRdb kept only the in-frame ones, dropping some. The sample lists around 200,000 clones, 70% to 90% occurring once. Sequencing was done on a sample of PBMCs or T cells enriched from blood (not recorded which). The receptors come from a man aged 30 to 39 who had recovered from COVID-19.

The chain links TRBV11-2 to TRBJ2-2; TRBD1 agrees at 8 bases. The CDR3 contains 17 residues. J was trimmed by 7 bases and V by 2 bases; bases with no gene match: 12. Germline CDR1 reads SGHAT; CDR2 reads FQNNGV. The DNA for the CDR3 is TGTGCCAGCAGCTTAATCCCCGGGACAGGATCTCTCGGGGAGCTGTTTTTT. Residues: CASSLIPGTGSLGELFF.

V and J are TRBV19 and TRBJ1-4, with 9 nucleotides matching TRBD1. CDR3 length: 15 amino acids. Unmatched junction bases numbered 11, after V lost 7 bases and J lost 8 bases. The V gene's germline CDR1 is LNHDA and CDR2 SQIVND (reference sequence). CDR3 nucleotides: TGTGCCAGTACCCCTACAGGGGGCCCGCGAGAAAAACTGTTTTTT. It is translated as CASTPTGGPREKLFF.

This sequence joins TRBV15 and TRBJ2-5; 10 nucleotides agree with TRBD2. Germline CDR1 and CDR2: LNHNV and YYDKDF (reference sequence). The CDR3 runs 16 residues. The V gene end was trimmed by 1 base and the J gene end by 4 bases; junction bases not matched to a gene: 6. The CDR3 sequence: CATSRVLAGARETQYF. In DNA form, the CDR3 reads TGTGCCACCAGCAGAGTGCTAGCGGGAGCAAGAGAGACCCAGTACTTC.

The chain is built from TRBV29-1 and TRBJ2-7; the D gene is possibly TRBD1 (5 bases). CDR3 length equals 12 residues. V was cut by 4 bases and J by 6 bases, with 13 bases left in between. CDR1 and CDR2 (germline): SQVTM, ANQGSEA. CDR3 sequence: CSVVRDSGEQYF. CDR3 DNA: TGCAGCGTTGTCAGGGATTCCGGCGAGCAGTACTTC.

The genes are TRBV27 and TRBJ2-1; TRBD2 agrees at 13 bases. Germline CDR1 reads MNHEY; CDR2 reads SMNVEV (reference sequence). The CDR3 runs 15 residues. V dropped 7 bases and J dropped 5; count of bases not matched to a gene: 5. The CDR3 sequence: CASTGLAGAHNEQFF. The CDR3 nucleotides are TGTGCCAGCACCGGACTAGCGGGGGCACACAATGAGCAGTTCTTC.

The chain is built from TRBV5-3 and TRBJ2-1; no clear D. TRBV5-3 is flagged as an ORF with uncertain function. This CDR3 has 14 amino acids. V was pared by 0 bases and J by 8 bases, with 12 bases between. This chain's CDR3 is CARSLGLQRDEQFF. The CDR3 DNA sequence: TGTGCCAGAAGCTTGGGTCTTCAACGGGATGAGCAGTTCTTC.

A few counts support this clone. The rearrangement uses TRBV5-4 and TRBJ2-4; TRBD1 might be the D (6 bases). Germline V gives CDR1 SGHNT, CDR2 YYREEE (reference sequence). This CDR3 region has 16 residues. With 2 bases removed from V and 6 bases from J, the gap between germline ends came to 18 bases. DNA of the CDR3: TGTGCCAGCAGCTTAGGTTCAGGGGAGAGAGGAAACATTCAGTACTTC. This codes for CASSLGSGERGNIQYF.

This chain uses TRBV7-9 with TRBJ2-7; tentative D call: TRBD1 (5 bases). Germline CDR1 is SEHNR and CDR2 is FQNEAQ (reference sequence). The V and J ends lost 1 base and 2 bases respectively, with 12 bases between them. This CDR3 is built from 15 residues. For the CDR3, the DNA is TGTGCCAGCAGCTTAGATTTGGACAAGACCTACGAGCAGTACTTC. Residues: CASSLDLDKTYEQYF.

The V call is TRBV28, the J call TRBJ1-1; D is perhaps TRBD1 (5 bases). This CDR3 has 15 amino acids. Trimming removed 6 bases from V and 4 bases from J, with 18 bases in between. CDR1 and CDR2 (germline): MDHEN, SYDVKM. Written as DNA, the CDR3 is TGTGCCAGCAGGCACCCGGGACGGGGAGGCACTGAAGCTTTCTTT. Residues: CASRHPGRGGTEAFF.

The gene calls are TRBV21-1 and TRBJ1-1. TRBV21-1 is described as a pseudogene. The CDR3 extends over 15 amino acids. CDR3 amino acids: CAFYGGQGKGTEAFF. The DNA of the CDR3 is TGTGCCTTCTACGGGGGGCAGGGGAAGGGCACTGAAGCTTTCTTT.

The chain links TRBV5-5 to TRBJ1-4, with D possibly matching TRBD1 (6 bases). Germline V lookup: CDR1 SGHKS, CDR2 YYEKEE (reference sequence). The V end lost 4 bases, the J end lost 7 bases, and 20 bases lay between the germline ends. The CDR3 has 16 residues. The CDR3 DNA sequence: TGTGCCAGCAGCCACTACAGGGCCGGGGTGAGTGAAAAACTGTTTTTT. Encoded protein: CASSHYRAGVSEKLFF.

This chain uses TRBV19 with TRBJ2-7; the match to TRBD1 covers 8 bases. V was pared by 3 bases and J by 3 bases, with 7 bases of the junction left unmatched. The CDR3 runs to 15 residues. CDR1 is LNHDA, CDR2 SQIVND, per germline (reference sequence). The CDR3 nucleotides read TGTGCCAGTAGTATGGGGTGGACAGGGAGCTACGAGCAGTACTTC. As protein: CASSMGWTGSYEQYF.

This CDR3 reads CASSPDRLRNTEAFF. The CDR3 region has the DNA TGTGCCAGCAGTCCCGACAGGTTGAGGAACACTGAAGCTTTCTTT. The chain is built from TRBV9 and TRBJ1-1; D is perhaps TRBD1 (6 bases). This CDR3 has 15 amino acids. Per germline, CDR1 SGDLS and CDR2 YYNGEE. The V and J ends lost 5 bases and 1 base respectively, with 15 bases between them. Drawing the rest from reference TRBV9 and TRBJ1-1, the complete variable domain is DSGVTQTPKHLITATGQRVTLRCSPRSGDLSVYWYQQSLDQGLQFLIQYYNGEERAKGNILERFSAQQFPDLHSELNLSSLELGDSALYFCASSPDRLRNTEAFFGQGTRLTVV.

CDR3 nucleotides: TGTGCCAGCAGCGAGACAGGGCTCTATGGCTACACCTTC. Encoded protein: CASSETGLYGYTF. The chain couples TRBV7-9 to TRBJ1-2; TRBD1 matches 7 bases. Germline values: CDR1 SEHNR, CDR2 FQNEAQ (reference sequence). The V gene end was trimmed by 5 bases and the J gene end by 4 bases; junction bases not matched to a gene: 4. This CDR3 has 13 amino acids.

This chain links TRBV27 with TRBJ1-4, with 9 bases lining up with TRBD1. The CDR3 totals 14 residues. Germline assignment: CDR1 MNHEY and CDR2 SMNVEV (reference sequence). With 8 bases clipped from V and 7 bases from J, the junction kept 8 bases outside the gene matches. This chain's CDR3 is CASRPQGAGEKLFF. CDR3 sequence (DNA): TGTGCCAGCCGACCACAGGGGGCAGGTGAAAAACTGTTTTTT.

The chain has TRBV5-1 and TRBJ2-1, with 12 bases lining up with TRBD2. This CDR3 is built from 16 residues. Germline V gene sequence: CDR1 SGHRS, CDR2 YFSETQ. After removal of 0 bases from V and 8 bases from J, the junction contained 6 bases not matched to a gene. The CDR3 DNA sequence: TGCGCCAGCAGCTTGGGCCTAGCGGGAGGGCCAGATGAGCAGTTCTTC. The encoded protein is CASSLGLAGGPDEQFF.

The chain combines TRBV3-1 (or the pseudogene TRBV3-2) with TRBJ1-2, with TRBD1 matching 9 bases. J gave up 7 bases and V 3 bases, and 9 bases lay outside the gene matches. The CDR3 covers 15 residues. Germline V gene sequence: CDR1 LGHDT, CDR2 YNNKEL (reference sequence). CDR3 sequence: CASSQESRQGGGYTF. DNA for the CDR3: TGTGCCAGCAGCCAGGAATCACGACAGGGGGGTGGCTACACCTTC.

This clone was observed a handful of times. This sequence joins TRBV9 and TRBJ2-7; D is perhaps TRBD2 (5 bases). CDR1 is SGDLS, CDR2 YYNGEE, per germline. The CDR3 sequence is 13 residues long. V dropped 6 bases and J dropped 5 bases, with 15 bases sitting between them. The CDR3 protein is CASNLLRGNEQYF. CDR3 coding DNA: TGTGCCAGCAACCTACTTCGGGGTAACGAGCAGTACTTC.

This chain joins TRBV19 and TRBJ1-4; D possibly corresponds to TRBD1 (6 bases). The CDR3 is made up of 11 amino acids. The V and J ends lost 10 bases and 5 bases respectively, with 8 bases between them. Germline V gene lookup returns CDR1 LNHDA and CDR2 SQIVND (reference sequence). CDR3 region: CAIGTNEKLFF. DNA for the CDR3: TGTGCCATCGGGACAAATGAAAAACTGTTTTTT.

This chain links TRBV24-1 with TRBJ2-5; tentatively, D is TRBD1 (5 bases). The germline gives CDR1 KGHDR, CDR2 SFDVKD. The CDR3 extends over 15 amino acids. With 1 base removed from V and 4 bases from J, the gap between germline ends came to 12 bases. The DNA for the CDR3 is TGTGCCACCAGTGATTTCCAGGGTCCGGGAGAGACCCAGTACTTC. As protein: CATSDFQGPGETQYF.